A selection of T cell receptor beta chains follows, all from one sample in a study of blood T cell repertoires in COVID-19. This table comes from immunoSEQ multiplex PCR, and its TCRdb copy is limited to in-frame clones, with some not included. The sample includes 55,000 to 75,000 clones, roughly 80% of them seen just once. The specimen sequenced was peripheral blood. The source of these receptors is a man between 65 and 85 years old who had recovered from COVID-19. CDR3s include the opening cysteine and the closing phenylalanine or tryptophan. A D gene is named only where the DNA matches it firmly. A row's size may be missing; if present it is once, few, many or a size class.

v_call: TRBV19; j_call: TRBJ2-3; clone_size: once; cdr3_length: 18; d_call: TRBD2; cdr3_aa: CASSIGTSGGAFTDTQYF; cdr3_nt: TGTGCCAGTAGTATTGGCACTAGCGGGGGGGCTTTTACAGATACGCAGTATTTT
v_call: TRBV29-1; j_call: TRBJ1-1; clone_size: NA; cdr3_length: 12; d_call: NA; cdr3_aa: CSVPTENTEAFF; cdr3_nt: TGCAGCGTTCCGACAGAGAACACTGAAGCTTTCTTT
v_call: TRBV7-2; j_call: TRBJ2-3; clone_size: NA; cdr3_length: 14; d_call: NA; cdr3_aa: CASSATRVKDTQYF; cdr3_nt: TGTGCCAGCAGCGCGACCAGGGTTAAAGATACGCAGTATTTT
v_call: TRBV20-1; j_call: TRBJ2-5; clone_size: NA; cdr3_length: 11; d_call: NA; cdr3_aa: CSVEIKETQYF; cdr3_nt: TGCAGTGTAGAGATAAAAGAGACCCAGTACTTC
v_call: TRBV20-1; j_call: TRBJ2-7; clone_size: NA; cdr3_length: 12; d_call: NA; cdr3_aa: CSASRVPGEQYF; cdr3_nt: TGCAGTGCTAGTCGAGTTCCCGGGGAGCAGTACTTC
v_call: TRBV19; j_call: TRBJ1-2; clone_size: NA; cdr3_length: 18; d_call: NA; cdr3_aa: CASSLASVTGILLNGYTF; cdr3_nt: TGTGCCAGTAGCCTCGCTTCCGTGACAGGTATTCTTCTGAATGGCTACACCTTC
v_call: TRBV2; j_call: TRBJ1-6; clone_size: NA; cdr3_length: 12; d_call: NA; cdr3_aa: CASRSLDSPLHF; cdr3_nt: TGTGCCAGCAGGTCACTAGATTCACCCCTCCACTTT
v_call: TRBV18; j_call: TRBJ1-6; clone_size: NA; cdr3_length: 14; d_call: TRBD1; cdr3_aa: CASSSDRGNSPLHF; cdr3_nt: TGTGCCAGCTCATCGGACAGGGGAAATTCACCCCTCCACTTT
v_call: TRBV3-1/TRBV3-2; j_call: TRBJ1-3; clone_size: NA; cdr3_length: 15; d_call: NA; cdr3_aa: CASHSQADSGNTIYF; cdr3_nt: TGTGCCAGTCACTCACAGGCGGACTCTGGAAACACCATATATTTT
v_call: TRBV11-2; j_call: TRBJ1-1; clone_size: NA; cdr3_length: 14; d_call: NA; cdr3_aa: CASSVNRENTEAFF; cdr3_nt: TGTGCCAGCAGCGTCAACAGGGAAAACACTGAAGCTTTCTTT
v_call: TRBV19; j_call: TRBJ1-5; clone_size: few; cdr3_length: 13; d_call: NA; cdr3_aa: CASSIGTTQPQHF; cdr3_nt: TGTGCCAGTAGTATAGGGACAACACAGCCCCAGCATTTT
v_call: TRBV11-3; j_call: TRBJ2-2; clone_size: NA; cdr3_length: 13; d_call: NA; cdr3_aa: CASSLSPSGELFF; cdr3_nt: TGTGCCAGCAGCTTGTCCCCCTCCGGGGAGCTGTTTTTT
v_call: TRBV6-5; j_call: TRBJ1-5; clone_size: NA; cdr3_length: 13; d_call: NA; cdr3_aa: CASSRPSGQPQHF; cdr3_nt: TGTGCCAGCAGTCGACCCTCGGGTCAGCCCCAGCATTTT
v_call: TRBV9; j_call: TRBJ1-5; clone_size: once; cdr3_length: 13; d_call: NA; cdr3_aa: CASSVAPGEPQHF; cdr3_nt: TGTGCCAGCAGCGTAGCTCCCGGGGAGCCCCAGCATTTT
v_call: TRBV7-2; j_call: TRBJ1-1; clone_size: NA; cdr3_length: 15; d_call: TRBD1; cdr3_aa: CASSVRGPMNTEAFF; cdr3_nt: TGTGCCAGCAGCGTCAGGGGGCCCATGAACACTGAAGCTTTCTTT
v_call: TRBV4-1; j_call: TRBJ2-7; clone_size: NA; cdr3_length: 15; d_call: TRBD1; cdr3_aa: CASSQGQGASYEQYF; cdr3_nt: TGCGCCAGCAGCCAAGGACAGGGAGCCTCCTACGAGCAGTACTTC
v_call: TRBV27; j_call: TRBJ1-2; clone_size: NA; cdr3_length: 16; d_call: NA; cdr3_aa: CASSFGRGTVNYGYTF; cdr3_nt: TGTGCCAGCAGTTTCGGGAGGGGGACCGTGAACTATGGCTACACCTTC
v_call: TRBV7-8; j_call: TRBJ2-7; clone_size: NA; cdr3_length: 13; d_call: NA; cdr3_aa: CASSLAGRVEQYF; cdr3_nt: TGTGCCAGCAGCTTAGCGGGCAGGGTGGAGCAGTACTTC
v_call: TRBV19; j_call: TRBJ1-2; clone_size: NA; cdr3_length: 15; d_call: TRBD1; cdr3_aa: CASSMGPGGVYGYTF; cdr3_nt: TGTGCCAGTAGTATGGGGCCAGGGGGCGTCTATGGCTACACCTTC
v_call: TRBV30; j_call: TRBJ1-1; clone_size: once; cdr3_length: 14; d_call: TRBD1; cdr3_aa: CAWIAGTGVLKAFF; cdr3_nt: TGTGCCTGGATCGCCGGGACAGGGGTTTTGAAAGCTTTCTTT
v_call: TRBV11-3; j_call: TRBJ2-3; clone_size: NA; cdr3_length: 17; d_call: TRBD1; cdr3_aa: CASSSLGGGFVTDTQYF; cdr3_nt: TGTGCCAGCAGCTCCTTAGGGGGCGGTTTTGTGACAGATACGCAGTATTTT
v_call: TRBV9; j_call: TRBJ2-7; clone_size: NA; cdr3_length: 15; d_call: NA; cdr3_aa: CASSVGQKVTYEQYF; cdr3_nt: TGTGCCAGCAGCGTAGGACAGAAGGTGACCTACGAGCAGTACTTC
v_call: TRBV19; j_call: TRBJ1-4; clone_size: NA; cdr3_length: 14; d_call: TRBD1; cdr3_aa: CASSSRRGNEKLFF; cdr3_nt: TGTGCCAGTAGTTCCCGCAGGGGGAATGAAAAACTGTTTTTT
v_call: TRBV6-2/TRBV6-3; j_call: TRBJ1-2; clone_size: NA; cdr3_length: 16; d_call: NA; cdr3_aa: CASSYLQGRANYGYTF; cdr3_nt: TGTGCCAGCAGTTACCTCCAGGGAAGAGCTAACTATGGCTACACCTTC
v_call: TRBV7-6; j_call: TRBJ2-5; clone_size: NA; cdr3_length: 14; d_call: NA; cdr3_aa: CASSLDRFQETQYF; cdr3_nt: TGTGCCAGCAGTCTTGACAGATTTCAAGAGACCCAGTACTTC
v_call: TRBV10-1; j_call: TRBJ2-7; clone_size: NA; cdr3_length: 13; d_call: TRBD2; cdr3_aa: CASSASGSYEQYF; cdr3_nt: TGCGCCAGCAGTGCTAGCGGGAGCTACGAGCAGTACTTC
v_call: TRBV28; j_call: TRBJ2-7; clone_size: NA; cdr3_length: 17; d_call: NA; cdr3_aa: CASLSVHTGTPSYEQYF; cdr3_nt: TGTGCCAGCCTATCAGTTCACACCGGGACACCATCCTACGAGCAGTACTTC
v_call: TRBV3-1/TRBV3-2; j_call: TRBJ2-5; clone_size: few; cdr3_length: 15; d_call: TRBD2; cdr3_aa: CASSQFAGGQETQYF; cdr3_nt: TGTGCCAGCAGCCAATTTGCGGGGGGGCAAGAGACCCAGTACTTC
v_call: TRBV7-8; j_call: TRBJ1-3; clone_size: NA; cdr3_length: 14; d_call: TRBD1; cdr3_aa: CASNLGDSGNTIYF; cdr3_nt: TGTGCCAGCAACCTTGGGGACAGTGGAAACACCATATATTTT
v_call: TRBV3-1/TRBV3-2; j_call: TRBJ2-3; clone_size: NA; cdr3_length: 16; d_call: TRBD2; cdr3_aa: CASSQDLGGNTDTQYF; cdr3_nt: TGTGCCAGCAGCCAAGACTTGGGGGGGAACACAGATACGCAGTATTTT
v_call: TRBV4-3; j_call: TRBJ1-3; clone_size: NA; cdr3_length: 15; d_call: TRBD1; cdr3_aa: CASSPDRVVRNTIYF; cdr3_nt: TGCGCCAGCAGCCCGGACAGGGTCGTTAGAAACACCATATATTTT
v_call: TRBV5-6; j_call: TRBJ1-2; clone_size: NA; cdr3_length: 13; d_call: NA; cdr3_aa: CASISQGNYGYTF; cdr3_nt: TGTGCCAGTATAAGCCAGGGGAACTATGGCTACACCTTC
v_call: TRBV3-1/TRBV3-2; j_call: TRBJ2-7; clone_size: few; cdr3_length: 14; d_call: NA; cdr3_aa: CASSARASGSEQYF; cdr3_nt: TGTGCCAGCAGCGCCCGGGCATCGGGGAGCGAGCAGTACTTC
v_call: TRBV6-1; j_call: TRBJ2-5; clone_size: NA; cdr3_length: 16; d_call: TRBD2; cdr3_aa: CASSEGRLAGTETQYF; cdr3_nt: TGTGCCAGCAGTGAAGGGCGGCTAGCGGGAACAGAGACCCAGTACTTC
v_call: TRBV28; j_call: TRBJ1-2; clone_size: NA; cdr3_length: 16; d_call: NA; cdr3_aa: CASSLFGRRRDYGYTF; cdr3_nt: TGTGCCAGCAGTTTATTCGGCCGGAGGCGGGACTATGGCTACACCTTC
v_call: TRBV11-2; j_call: TRBJ1-1; clone_size: many; cdr3_length: 15; d_call: NA; cdr3_aa: CASSLVPRGSDEAFF; cdr3_nt: TGTGCCAGCAGCTTAGTCCCCCGGGGGTCGGATGAAGCTTTCTTT
v_call: TRBV6-5; j_call: TRBJ1-3; clone_size: NA; cdr3_length: 14; d_call: NA; cdr3_aa: CASSYGTSGNTIYF; cdr3_nt: TGTGCCAGCAGTTACGGCACCTCTGGAAACACCATATATTTT
v_call: TRBV2; j_call: TRBJ1-5; clone_size: few; cdr3_length: 13; d_call: TRBD1; cdr3_aa: CASSGTGQQPQHF; cdr3_nt: TGTGCCAGCAGTGGGACAGGGCAACAGCCCCAGCATTTT
v_call: TRBV19; j_call: TRBJ2-1; clone_size: NA; cdr3_length: 16; d_call: TRBD1; cdr3_aa: CASSWITGQGGNEQFF; cdr3_nt: TGTGCCAGTAGTTGGATAACGGGACAGGGGGGCAATGAGCAGTTCTTC
v_call: TRBV10-1; j_call: TRBJ2-7; clone_size: NA; cdr3_length: 13; d_call: NA; cdr3_aa: CASSENGVDEQYF; cdr3_nt: TGCGCCAGCAGTGAAAACGGGGTCGACGAGCAGTACTTC
v_call: TRBV7-2; j_call: TRBJ1-6; clone_size: NA; cdr3_length: 16; d_call: NA; cdr3_aa: CASSPQSGTSNSPLHF; cdr3_nt: TGTGCCAGCAGTCCCCAGAGCGGGACAAGCAATTCACCCCTCCACTTT
v_call: TRBV14; j_call: TRBJ1-1; clone_size: NA; cdr3_length: 13; d_call: NA; cdr3_aa: CASSQVGDTEAFF; cdr3_nt: TGTGCCAGCAGCCAAGTAGGGGACACTGAAGCTTTCTTT
v_call: TRBV19; j_call: TRBJ1-3; clone_size: NA; cdr3_length: 13; d_call: NA; cdr3_aa: CASSSADSNTIYF; cdr3_nt: TGTGCCAGTAGTTCCGCAGACTCAAACACCATATATTTT
v_call: TRBV4-1; j_call: TRBJ2-3; clone_size: NA; cdr3_length: 15; d_call: NA; cdr3_aa: CASSRDPYGTDTQYF; cdr3_nt: TGCGCCAGCTCTAGAGACCCTTACGGTACAGATACGCAGTATTTT
v_call: TRBV19; j_call: TRBJ2-7; clone_size: NA; cdr3_length: 15; d_call: NA; cdr3_aa: CASSIDGGRPYEQYF; cdr3_nt: TGTGCCAGTAGTATAGATGGAGGACGGCCCTACGAGCAGTACTTC
v_call: TRBV6-1; j_call: TRBJ2-1; clone_size: NA; cdr3_length: 19; d_call: NA; cdr3_aa: CASSEAHGGTLRPGNEQFF; cdr3_nt: TGTGCCAGCAGTGAAGCTCACGGGGGAACACTTCGTCCGGGCAATGAGCAGTTCTTC
v_call: TRBV9; j_call: TRBJ2-1; clone_size: NA; cdr3_length: 15; d_call: NA; cdr3_aa: CASSGTSGAHNEQFF; cdr3_nt: TGTGCCAGCAGCGGGACCTCGGGAGCCCACAATGAGCAGTTCTTC
v_call: TRBV10-3; j_call: TRBJ2-3; clone_size: NA; cdr3_length: 15; d_call: TRBD1; cdr3_aa: CAISEPGQGEYTQYF; cdr3_nt: TGTGCCATCAGTGAGCCGGGACAGGGGGAGTATACGCAGTATTTT
v_call: TRBV27; j_call: TRBJ2-7; clone_size: NA; cdr3_length: 15; d_call: TRBD2; cdr3_aa: CASSPREGSSYEQYF; cdr3_nt: TGTGCCAGCAGTCCCCGGGAGGGAAGCTCCTACGAGCAGTACTTC
v_call: TRBV6-5; j_call: TRBJ2-1; clone_size: NA; cdr3_length: 15; d_call: NA; cdr3_aa: CASTLRRTTYNEQFF; cdr3_nt: TGTGCCAGCACCCTTAGGAGGACCACCTACAATGAGCAGTTCTTC
v_call: TRBV11-2; j_call: TRBJ2-5; clone_size: NA; cdr3_length: 14; d_call: TRBD1; cdr3_aa: CASSVGQLVETQYF; cdr3_nt: TGTGCCAGCAGCGTGGGACAGCTCGTTGAGACCCAGTACTTC
v_call: TRBV5-1; j_call: TRBJ2-1; clone_size: NA; cdr3_length: 16; d_call: NA; cdr3_aa: CASSLAGELGYNEQFF; cdr3_nt: TGCGCCAGCAGCTTGGCAGGGGAGCTGGGTTACAATGAGCAGTTCTTC
v_call: TRBV19; j_call: TRBJ2-1; clone_size: NA; cdr3_length: 12; d_call: NA; cdr3_aa: CASSNQWSEQFF; cdr3_nt: TGTGCCAGTAGTAACCAGTGGAGTGAGCAGTTCTTC
v_call: TRBV3-1/TRBV3-2; j_call: TRBJ1-2; clone_size: NA; cdr3_length: 17; d_call: TRBD1; cdr3_aa: CASSKRVPGQGNYGYTF; cdr3_nt: TGTGCCAGCAGCAAAAGGGTCCCGGGACAGGGCAACTATGGCTACACCTTC
v_call: TRBV29-1; j_call: TRBJ2-6; clone_size: NA; cdr3_length: 15; d_call: NA; cdr3_aa: CSVAKDSSGANVLTF; cdr3_nt: TGCAGCGTTGCTAAGGACAGCTCTGGGGCCAACGTCCTGACTTTC
v_call: TRBV7-2; j_call: TRBJ1-6; clone_size: NA; cdr3_length: 16; d_call: NA; cdr3_aa: CASSRDWDTGNSPLHF; cdr3_nt: TGTGCCAGCAGTAGAGACTGGGACACCGGTAATTCACCCCTCCACTTT
v_call: TRBV27; j_call: TRBJ1-5; clone_size: once; cdr3_length: 15; d_call: TRBD1; cdr3_aa: CASSSADRGNQPQHF; cdr3_nt: TGTGCCAGCAGCTCCGCGGACAGGGGGAATCAGCCCCAGCATTTT